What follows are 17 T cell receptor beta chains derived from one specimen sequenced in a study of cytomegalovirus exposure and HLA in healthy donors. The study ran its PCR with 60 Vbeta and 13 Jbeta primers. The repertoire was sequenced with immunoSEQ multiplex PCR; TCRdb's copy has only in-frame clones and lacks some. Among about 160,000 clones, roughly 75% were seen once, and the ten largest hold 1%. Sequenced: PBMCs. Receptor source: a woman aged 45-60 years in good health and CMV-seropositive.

The CDR3 region is CASTTGSNSPLHF. The CDR3 nucleotides read TGTGCCAGCACGACAGGGAGTAATTCACCCCTCCACTTT. The chain combines TRBV5-4 with TRBJ1-6; 7 positions match TRBD1. V shed 6 bases, J shed 6 bases, and the junction held 3 bases outside the gene matches. The CDR3 spans 13 residues. Germline-derived CDR1 and CDR2 are SGHNT and YYREEE (reference sequence).

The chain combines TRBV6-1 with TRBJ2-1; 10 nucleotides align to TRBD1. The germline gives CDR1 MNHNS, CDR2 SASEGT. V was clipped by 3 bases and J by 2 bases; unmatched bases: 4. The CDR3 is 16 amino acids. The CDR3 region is CASSEDRGWAYNEQFF. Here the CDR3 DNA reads TGTGCCAGCAGTGAGGACAGGGGGTGGGCCTACAATGAGCAGTTCTTC.

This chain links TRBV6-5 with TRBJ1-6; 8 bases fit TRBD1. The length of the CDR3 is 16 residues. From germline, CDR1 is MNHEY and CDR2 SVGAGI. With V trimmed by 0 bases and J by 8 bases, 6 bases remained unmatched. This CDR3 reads CASSYSGQAQDSPLHF. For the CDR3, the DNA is TGTGCCAGCAGTTACTCGGGACAGGCCCAGGATTCACCCCTCCACTTT.

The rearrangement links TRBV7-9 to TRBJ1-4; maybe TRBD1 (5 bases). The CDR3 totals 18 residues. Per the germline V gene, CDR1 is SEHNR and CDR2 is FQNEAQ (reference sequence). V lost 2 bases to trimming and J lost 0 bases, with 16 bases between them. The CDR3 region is CASSLYQGTLATNEKLFF. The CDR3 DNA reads TGTGCCAGCAGCTTATATCAGGGAACCCTCGCAACTAATGAAAAACTGTTTTTT. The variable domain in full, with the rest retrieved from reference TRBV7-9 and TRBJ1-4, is DTGVSQNPRHKITKRGQNVTFRCDPISEHNRLYWYRQTLGQGPEFLTYFQNEAQLEKSRLLSDRFSAERPKGSFSTLEIQRTEQGDSAMYLCASSLYQGTLATNEKLFFGSGTQLSVL.

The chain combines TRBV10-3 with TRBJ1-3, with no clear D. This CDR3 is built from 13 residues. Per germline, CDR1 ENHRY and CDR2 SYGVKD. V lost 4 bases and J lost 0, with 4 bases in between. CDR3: CAISVISGNTIYF. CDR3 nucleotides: TGTGCCATCAGTGTCATCTCTGGAAACACCATATATTTT.

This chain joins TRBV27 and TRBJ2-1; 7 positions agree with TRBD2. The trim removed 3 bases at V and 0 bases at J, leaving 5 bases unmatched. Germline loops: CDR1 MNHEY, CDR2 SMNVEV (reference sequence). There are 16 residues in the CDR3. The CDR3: CASSLWTGGSYNEQFF. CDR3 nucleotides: TGTGCCAGCAGTTTGTGGACGGGAGGCTCCTACAATGAGCAGTTCTTC.

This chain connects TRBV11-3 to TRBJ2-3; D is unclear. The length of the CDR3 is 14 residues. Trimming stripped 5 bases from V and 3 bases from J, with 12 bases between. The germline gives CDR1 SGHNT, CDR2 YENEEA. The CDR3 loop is CASSHPGLTDTQYF. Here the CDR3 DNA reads TGTGCCAGCAGCCATCCAGGCCTAACAGATACGCAGTATTTT.

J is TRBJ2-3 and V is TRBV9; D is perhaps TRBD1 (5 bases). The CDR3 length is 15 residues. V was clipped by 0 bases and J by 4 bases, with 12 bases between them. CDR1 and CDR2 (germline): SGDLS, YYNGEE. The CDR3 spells CASSVVGRVADTQYF. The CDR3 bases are TGTGCCAGCAGCGTAGTGGGCAGGGTGGCAGATACGCAGTATTTT.

The CDR3 is CASSQVSGRAYNEQFF. Here the CDR3 DNA reads TGTGCCAGCAGCCAAGTGAGCGGGAGGGCCTACAATGAGCAGTTCTTC. The chain uses TRBV4-2 and TRBJ2-1, with 10 bases fitting TRBD2. The CDR3 has 16 residues. Looked up from germline, CDR1 is LGHNA and CDR2 is YNFKEQ. V shed 1 base and J 2 bases; nucleotides not matched to a gene: 2.

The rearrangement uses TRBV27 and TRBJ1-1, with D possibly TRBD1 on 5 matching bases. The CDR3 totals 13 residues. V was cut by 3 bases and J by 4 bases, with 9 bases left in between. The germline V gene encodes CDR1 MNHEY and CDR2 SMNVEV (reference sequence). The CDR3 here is CASSFGGVTEAFF. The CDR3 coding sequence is TGTGCCAGCAGTTTCGGGGGGGTCACTGAAGCTTTCTTT.

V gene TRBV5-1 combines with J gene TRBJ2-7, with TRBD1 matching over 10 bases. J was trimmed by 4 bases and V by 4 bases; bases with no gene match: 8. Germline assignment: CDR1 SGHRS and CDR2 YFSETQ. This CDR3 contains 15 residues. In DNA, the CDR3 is TGCGCCAGCAGCCTCCCGGGGACAGGGGAATACGAGCAGTACTTC. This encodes CASSLPGTGEYEQYF.

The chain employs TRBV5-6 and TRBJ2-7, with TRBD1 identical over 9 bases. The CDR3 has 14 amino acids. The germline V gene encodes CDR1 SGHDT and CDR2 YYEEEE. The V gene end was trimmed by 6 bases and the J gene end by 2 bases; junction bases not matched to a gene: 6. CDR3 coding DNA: TGTGCCAGCATGGTGGACAGGGGCCCCTACGAGCAGTACTTC. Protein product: CASMVDRGPYEQYF.

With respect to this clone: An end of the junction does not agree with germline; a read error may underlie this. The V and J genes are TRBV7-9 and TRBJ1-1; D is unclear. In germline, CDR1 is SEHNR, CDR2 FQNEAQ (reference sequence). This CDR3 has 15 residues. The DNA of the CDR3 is TGTTCCAGCAGCCGAATAACGGGGAAGGGCACTGAAGCTTTCTTT. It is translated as CSSSRITGKGTEAFF.

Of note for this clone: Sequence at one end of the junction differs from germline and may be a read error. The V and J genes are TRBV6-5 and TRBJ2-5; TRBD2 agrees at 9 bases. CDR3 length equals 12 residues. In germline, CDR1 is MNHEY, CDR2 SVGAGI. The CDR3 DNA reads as TGCTTAGGGCTAGCGGGGCCAGAGACCCAGTACTTC. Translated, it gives CLGLAGPETQYF.

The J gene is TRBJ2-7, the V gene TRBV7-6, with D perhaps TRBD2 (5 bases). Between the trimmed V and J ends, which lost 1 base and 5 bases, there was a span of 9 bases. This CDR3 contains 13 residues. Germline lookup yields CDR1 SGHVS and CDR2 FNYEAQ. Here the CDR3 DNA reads TGTGCCAGCAGCTTAGGGACTTGGAACGAGCAGTACTTC. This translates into CASSLGTWNEQYF.

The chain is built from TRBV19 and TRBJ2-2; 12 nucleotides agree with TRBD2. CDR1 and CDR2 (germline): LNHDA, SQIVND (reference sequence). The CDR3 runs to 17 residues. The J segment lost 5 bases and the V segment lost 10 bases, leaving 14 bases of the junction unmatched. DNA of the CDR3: TGTGCCACTAGCCGCGCGACTAGCGGGGGTAATACCGGGGAGCTGTTTTTT. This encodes CATSRATSGGNTGELFF.

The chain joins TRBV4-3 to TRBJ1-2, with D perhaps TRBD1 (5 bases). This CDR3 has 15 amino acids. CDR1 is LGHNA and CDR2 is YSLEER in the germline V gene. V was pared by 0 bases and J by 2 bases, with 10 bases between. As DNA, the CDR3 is TGCGCCAGCAGCCAAGATGACAGAAAGAACTATGGCTACACCTTC. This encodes CASSQDDRKNYGYTF.